Following are 12 T cell receptor beta chains from one sample sequenced in a study of T cell clonality in common variable immunodeficiency. Antigens of these TCRs are unknown. Produced via immunoSEQ multiplex PCR; TCRdb's table is partial and in-frame only. The sample contains tens of thousands of clones, none of them singletons. General study points: Common variable immunodeficiency TCR beta sequences reportedly had fewer deletions and N-nucleotide insertions.

What was sequenced was peripheral blood mononuclear cells. Every receptor here comes from a human donor with common variable immunodeficiency.

CDR3 loop: CASSGDTPSGKTYGYTF. The DNA read from the CDR3 is TGTGCCAGTAGTGGGGACACCCCCTCGGGGAAGACCTATGGC. The chain combines TRBV19 with TRBJ1-2; a possible D gene is TRBD1 (6 bases). The read ends 3 residues shy of where the CDR3 ends; the end is completed using the germline J gene. Germline V gives CDR1 LNHDA, CDR2 SQIVND (reference sequence). The V end was cut by 5 bases, the J end by 4 bases, with 23 bases between. CDR3 length equals 17 residues.

This clone was found a few times. The CDR3 is cut off 3 residues early in the read; its end comes from the germline J gene. This chain joins TRBV6-2 or TRBV6-3 and TRBJ1-6; possibly TRBD1 for D (6 bases). CDR1 and CDR2 from the germline V gene are MNHEY and SVGEGT. The V gene lost 7 bases and the J gene lost 7 bases, with 14 bases spanning the gap. The CDR3 has 14 residues. CDR3 bases read: TGTGCCAGCAATTTCGGCAGGGGAAATTCACCC. Translation: CASNFGRGNSP. The complete CDR3 reads CASNFGRGNSPLHF.

For this clone: The missing CDR3 end, 3 residues past where the read stops, is filled in from the germline J gene. The rearrangement joins TRBV5-1 to TRBJ2-5, with 7 bases fitting TRBD1. This CDR3 has 15 amino acids. Germline CDR1 and CDR2: SGHRS and YFSETQ. Trimming took 4 bases from V and 0 from J; bases not matched to a gene: 6. The CDR3 loop is CASSQNDRDQETQYF. Incomplete CDR3 DNA: TGCGCCAGCAGCCAAAATGACAGGGACCAAGAGACC.

The table lists this clone with many counts. The read terminates 3 residues ahead of where the CDR3 ends, so the germline J gene completes it. The chain carries TRBV20-1 and TRBJ2-7; D ambiguous. The length of the CDR3 is 13 residues. Looked up from germline, CDR1 is DFQATT and CDR2 is SNEGSKA (reference sequence). V was pared by 6 bases and J by 4 bases, with 16 bases between. The CDR3 reads CSALPDIVYEQYF. The part of the CDR3 DNA that was read is TGCAGTGCGCTACCCGATATTGTTTACGAG.

In regard to this clone: The CDR3 end falls 3 residues outside the read, so it is completed with the germline J gene. The rearrangement uses TRBV7-9 and TRBJ2-2; D perhaps matches TRBD2 (5 bases). CDR3 length: 12 residues. The germline V gene encodes CDR1 SEHNR and CDR2 FQNEAQ (reference sequence). The V end lost 5 bases, the J end lost 6 bases, and 7 bases lay between the germline ends. Partial CDR3 DNA: TGTGCCAGCAGCGGACTCTCCGGGGAG. This codes for CASSGLSGE. The full CDR3 is CASSGLSGELFF. Full variable domain (missing parts from reference TRBV7-9 and TRBJ2-2): DTGVSQNPRHKITKRGQNVTFRCDPISEHNRLYWYRQTLGQGPEFLTYFQNEAQLEKSRLLSDRFSAERPKGSFSTLEIQRTEQGDSAMYLCASSGLSGELFFGEGSRLTVL.

As regards this clone: The read terminates 3 residues ahead of where the CDR3 ends, so the germline J gene completes it. V is TRBV7-9 and J is TRBJ2-1, with 7 bases aligning to TRBD2. The CDR3 totals 15 residues. CDR1 and CDR2 from the germline V gene are SEHNR and FQNEAQ (reference sequence). V lost 4 bases to trimming and J lost 0 bases; unmatched junction nucleotides: 3. CDR3: CASSSGGSSYNEQFF. Incomplete CDR3 DNA: TGTGCCAGCAGCTCCGGGGGGAGCTCCTACAATGAG.

This clone showed up many times. Read coverage stops 3 residues before the CDR3 terminus; the germline J gene supplies the remainder. V gene TRBV4-1 combines with J gene TRBJ2-7; TRBD1 aligns across 7 bases. With V trimmed by 4 bases and J by 5 bases, 5 bases remained unmatched. CDR1 is MGHRA, CDR2 YSYEKL, per germline. The CDR3 contains 13 residues. The DNA read from the CDR3 is TGCGCCAGCAGCCTAGCCCAGGGGGACGAG. Protein sequence: CASSLAQGDE. The CDR3, in full, reads CASSLAQGDEQYF.

Details on this clone: The DNA ends 3 residues before the CDR3 does, and the rest of the CDR3 is filled in from the germline J gene. The gene calls are TRBV5-1 and TRBJ2-7; 7 bases are shared with TRBD2. Germline V lookup: CDR1 SGHRS, CDR2 YFSETQ. The CDR3 is 14 residues long. V was clipped by 1 base and J by 4 bases; unmatched bases: 5. CDR3 DNA, as far as it was read: TGCGCCAGCAGCTTGCAGGGAGGGGATTACGAG. As protein: CASSLQGGDYE. The entire CDR3 reads CASSLQGGDYEQYF.

Many counts were recorded for this clone. The read gets to within 3 residues of the CDR3 end, and the germline J gene fills in the rest. The chain combines TRBV20-1 with TRBJ2-5; 7 nucleotides align to TRBD1. The germline CDR1 and CDR2 sequences are DFQATT and SNEGSKA (reference sequence). This CDR3 has 14 residues. V lost 5 bases, J lost 5 bases, and 11 bases stayed unmatched. The sequenced part of the CDR3 DNA is TGCAGTGCTGTCACGGGACAGAGTTGGGAGACC. This sequence encodes CSAVTGQSWET. The full CDR3 protein reads CSAVTGQSWETQYF.

This clone has at least ten counts. The CDR3 is cut off 3 residues early in the read; its end comes from the germline J gene. This chain links TRBV20-1 with TRBJ2-1; 7 positions agree with TRBD1. Germline loops: CDR1 DFQATT, CDR2 SNEGSKA (reference sequence). Unmatched junction bases numbered 12, after V lost 6 bases and J lost 4 bases. This CDR3 is built from 15 residues. Here the CDR3 reads CSAPRRDRAYNEQFF. Incomplete CDR3 DNA: TGCAGTGCGCCTCGCCGGGACAGAGCTTACAATGAG.

This clone was picked up a small number of times. The read gets to within 3 residues of the CDR3 end, and the germline J gene fills in the rest. The chain joins TRBV30 to TRBJ2-2; D gene ambiguous. Per germline, CDR1 GTSNPN and CDR2 SVGIG (reference sequence). The V gene lost 1 base and the J gene lost 7 bases, with 7 bases spanning the gap. The CDR3 loop spans 12 amino acids. The DNA read from the CDR3 is TGTGCCTGGAGTGACAGTTTCGGGGAG. Translation gives CAWSDSFGE. The whole CDR3 sequence reads CAWSDSFGELFF.

By frequency in the sample, this clone is medium-sized (0.01 to 0.1%). The sequence runs out 3 residues before the end of the CDR3; the remainder is reconstructed from the germline J gene. The rearrangement uses TRBV29-1 and TRBJ2-1; 13 bases agree with TRBD2. Germline-derived CDR1 and CDR2 are SQVTM and ANQGSEA. Losses at the gene ends were 6 bases for V and 3 bases for J; bases not matched to a gene: 8. The CDR3 runs 16 residues. The chain's CDR3 is CSVEKLAGGNYNEQFF. CDR3 bases read: TGCAGCGTCGAGAAACTAGCGGGGGGGAACTACAATGAG.